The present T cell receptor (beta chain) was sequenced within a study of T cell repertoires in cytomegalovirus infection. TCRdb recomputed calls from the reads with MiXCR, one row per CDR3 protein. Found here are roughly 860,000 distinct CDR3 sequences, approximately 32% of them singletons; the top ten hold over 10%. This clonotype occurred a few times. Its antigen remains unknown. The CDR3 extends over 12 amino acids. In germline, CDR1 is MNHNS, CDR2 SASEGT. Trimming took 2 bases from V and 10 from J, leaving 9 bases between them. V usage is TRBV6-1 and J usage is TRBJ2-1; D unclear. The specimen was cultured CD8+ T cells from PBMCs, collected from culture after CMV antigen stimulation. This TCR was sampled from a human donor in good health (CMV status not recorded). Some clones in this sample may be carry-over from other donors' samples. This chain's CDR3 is CASSESGREQFF. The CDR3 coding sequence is TGTGCCAGCAGTGAATCGGGCCGGGAGCAGTTCTTC.